Listed below are T cell receptor beta chains from one sample, sequenced in a study of cytomegalovirus exposure and HLA in healthy donors. Generated by immunoSEQ multiplex PCR, the TCRdb table keeps only in-frame clones and is missing some. The sample shows roughly 120,000 clones, approximately 80% of them seen only once. The sample was PBMCs. Receptor source: a man in his fifties or sixties in good health and CMV-seronegative. CDR3s leave out the opening cysteine and the closing phenylalanine or tryptophan.

v_gene: TRBV5-4; j_gene: TRBJ2-3; CDR3aa: ASSILAGARTDTQY
v_gene: TRBV19; j_gene: TRBJ2-1; CDR3aa: ASRDRVAGEQF
v_gene: TRBV11-2; j_gene: TRBJ2-7; CDR3aa: ASSWGSPSYEQY
v_gene: TRBV7-9; j_gene: TRBJ2-3; CDR3aa: ASSFTGTSSSTQY
v_gene: TRBV25-1; j_gene: TRBJ2-2; CDR3aa: ASSEPETGAGELF
v_gene: TRBV7-2; j_gene: TRBJ2-1; CDR3aa: ASSVSASGSSYNEQF
v_gene: TRBV5-1; j_gene: TRBJ2-7; CDR3aa: ASSLDGRTGGNEQY
v_gene: TRBV5-1; j_gene: TRBJ2-3; CDR3aa: ASSLERGALGTQY
v_gene: TRBV27; j_gene: TRBJ1-6; CDR3aa: ASSLQVQRSPLH
v_gene: TRBV6-1; j_gene: TRBJ2-3; CDR3aa: AVNYRGTDTQY
v_gene: TRBV7-9; j_gene: TRBJ2-7; CDR3aa: ASSPGGRPRGSYEQY
v_gene: TRBV7-2; j_gene: TRBJ2-3; CDR3aa: ASSRDPGGTDTQY
v_gene: TRBV7-8; j_gene: TRBJ2-5; CDR3aa: ASSLAGTGRQETQY
v_gene: TRBV21-1; j_gene: TRBJ1-5; CDR3aa: ASSSDRHSNQPQH
v_gene: TRBV9; j_gene: TRBJ2-3; CDR3aa: ASSVGLAESTDTQY
v_gene: TRBV11-2; j_gene: TRBJ2-6; CDR3aa: ASSLDGVVGGLRANVLT